This T cell receptor beta chain was observed in a study of T cell changes during pregnancy in multiple sclerosis. Produced via immunoSEQ multiplex PCR; TCRdb's table is partial and in-frame only. The sample lists some 80,000 clones, 92% occurring once. The sequencing used peripheral blood, collected before pregnancy. This TCR was sampled from a female donor with multiple sclerosis, enrolled in a pregnancy study.

CDR3 in amino acids: CATLTPSGANVLTF. The CDR3 bases are TGTGCCACCCTCACTCCCTCTGGGGCCAACGTCCTGACTTTC. This rearrangement joins TRBV11-2 to TRBJ2-6, with no clear D. Per the germline V gene, CDR1 is SGHAT and CDR2 is FQNNGV. The CDR3 is 14 amino acids. The germline V and J ends were trimmed by 10 bases and 0 bases, with 10 bases remaining between them. The whole variable domain, filled in from reference TRBV11-2 and TRBJ2-6, reads EAGVAQSPRYKIIEKRQSVAFWCNPISGHATLYWYQQILGQGPKLLIQFQNNGVVDDSQLPKDRFSAERLKGVDSTLKIQPAKLEDSAVYLCATLTPSGANVLTFGAGSRLTVL.